These 14 T cell receptor beta chains share one sample of origin, sequenced in a study of T cells in localized non-small cell lung cancer. Clones were sequenced by immunoSEQ multiplex PCR, and TCRdb holds only the in-frame ones, with some missing. The repertoire includes 20,000 to 25,000 clones, about nine tenths of them detected once, and approximately 12% sits in the top ten. The sequencing used PBMCs, collected before any cancer treatment. The receptors derive from a man aged 35 to 70 with stage II squamous cell lung carcinoma.

This clone was observed a single time. This chain joins TRBV7-9 and TRBJ1-2; TRBD1 might be the D (5 bases). Trimming left V 5 bases short and J 6 bases short, with 16 bases between. This CDR3 has 14 amino acids. From germline, CDR1 is SEHNR and CDR2 FQNEAQ (reference sequence). CDR3 in amino acids: CASSGRAGRDGYTF. The CDR3, as DNA: TGTGCCAGCAGCGGGAGGGCAGGGAGGGATGGCTACACCTTC.

This clone was picked up one time. CDR3 in DNA: TGTGCCAGCAGCCCCGGGACAAGGAACACCGGGGAGCTGTTTTTT. Protein: CASSPGTRNTGELFF. The chain recombines TRBV5-4 with TRBJ2-2, with D possibly being TRBD1 (6 bases). Germline-derived CDR1 and CDR2 are SGHNT and YYREEE (reference sequence). This CDR3 contains 15 residues. V was shortened by 4 bases and J by 1 base, with 11 bases between the two germline ends.

The V and J genes are TRBV11-1 and TRBJ2-1; D is possibly TRBD1 or TRBD2 (5 bases each). V lost 5 bases to trimming and J lost 5 bases, with 10 bases between them. Germline V CDR1 and CDR2: SGHAT, FQDESV (reference sequence). The CDR3 runs 13 residues. The CDR3 DNA reads TGTGCCAGCAGCCGGGGCCCCGACAATGAGCAGTTCTTC. This codes for CASSRGPDNEQFF.

This chain connects TRBV5-4 to TRBJ2-5; D is possibly TRBD1 or TRBD2 (5 bases each). Looked up from germline, CDR1 is SGHNT and CDR2 is YYREEE (reference sequence). Trimming shortened V by 4 bases and J by 3 bases, and 22 bases separated the two germline ends. The CDR3 has 17 residues. The CDR3 sequence: CASSRHSGTLKEETQYF. DNA for the CDR3: TGTGCCAGCAGCAGGCACTCCGGGACCCTCAAAGAAGAGACCCAGTACTTC.

The genes are TRBV11-3 and TRBJ2-7; 7 nucleotides match TRBD2. V lost 4 bases, J lost 0 bases, and 3 bases stayed unmatched. The germline CDR1 and CDR2 sequences are SGHNT and YENEEA. CDR3 length: 14 residues. In DNA form, the CDR3 reads TGTGCCAGCAGCTCAGGCGGGAGCTCCTACGAGCAGTACTTC. Translation gives CASSSGGSSYEQYF.

The chain has TRBV5-6 and TRBJ2-2; D is uncertain. The CDR3 runs 12 residues. Per the germline V gene, CDR1 is SGHDT and CDR2 is YYEEEE. Trimming removed 4 bases at V and 9 bases at J, with 10 bases between. CDR3 amino acids: CASSRAARELFF. The CDR3 DNA reads TGTGCCAGCAGCCGGGCGGCCCGGGAGCTGTTTTTT. Supplemented by reference TRBV5-6 and TRBJ2-2, the full variable domain reads DAGVTQSPTHLIKTRGQQVTLRCSPKSGHDTVSWYQQALGQGPQFIFQYYEEEERQRGNFPDRFSGHQFPNYSSELNVNALLLGDSALYLCASSRAARELFFGEGSRLTVL.

This chain uses TRBV4-3 with TRBJ2-1, with 7 nucleotides matching TRBD2. The CDR3 loop spans 17 amino acids. Germline CDR1 reads LGHNA; CDR2 reads YSLEER. V shed 2 bases, J shed 0 bases, and the junction held 7 bases outside the gene matches. CDR3 in DNA: TGCGCCAGCAGCCAACATACTAGCGACAGCTCCTACAATGAGCAGTTCTTC. Encoded protein: CASSQHTSDSSYNEQFF.

The chain has TRBV5-1 and TRBJ1-2, with no clear D. In germline, CDR1 is SGHRS, CDR2 YFSETQ. This CDR3 has 15 amino acids. V was clipped by 0 bases and J by 0 bases, with 9 bases between them. The CDR3 coding sequence is TGCGCCAGCAGCTTGGATGGCAGTTCTAACTATGGCTACACCTTC. This codes for CASSLDGSSNYGYTF.

V is TRBV18 and J is TRBJ1-4; 8 bases line up with TRBD1. Germline V gene data show CDR1 as KGHSH and CDR2 as LQKENI. V lost 6 bases and J lost 8; bases outside the gene matches: 8. This CDR3 is 14 amino acids long. This CDR3 reads CASSLDRGTEKLFF. CDR3 DNA sequence: TGTGCCAGCTCTCTAGACAGGGGAACGGAAAAACTGTTTTTT.

The chain uses TRBV15 and TRBJ1-3, with D possibly matching TRBD1 (5 bases). The CDR3 covers 17 residues. The V gene's germline CDR1 is LNHNV and CDR2 YYDKDF (reference sequence). Trimming shortened V by 2 bases and J by 0 bases, and 14 bases separated the two germline ends. Written as DNA, the CDR3 is TGTGCCACCAGCAGATCCGGGGGACGGTACTCTGGAAACACCATATATTTT. Amino acid sequence: CATSRSGGRYSGNTIYF.

The rearrangement links TRBV30 to TRBJ1-6; the D is unclear. CDR1 GTSNPN and CDR2 SVGIG come from the germline V gene (reference sequence). Trimming took off 3 bases at V and 0 bases at J, with 3 bases between the two ends. This CDR3 comprises 13 residues. CDR3 DNA sequence: TGTGCCTGGAGGAGCTCCTATAATTCACCCCTCCACTTT. It is translated as CAWRSSYNSPLHF. The whole variable domain, filled in from reference TRBV30 and TRBJ1-6, reads SQTIHQWPATLVQPVGSPLSLECTVEGTSNPNLYWYRQAAGRGLQLLFYSVGIGQISSEVPQNLSASRPQDRQFILSSKKLLLSDSGFYLCAWRSSYNSPLHFGNGTRLTVT.

This sequence joins TRBV28 and TRBJ2-1; TRBD2 matches 12 bases. The CDR3 has 19 residues. Trimming at V came to 8 bases and at J to 3 bases, leaving 17 bases not matched to a gene. The germline gives CDR1 MDHEN, CDR2 SYDVKM. CDR3 region: CASFPRRRLAGESYNEQFF. The CDR3 region has the DNA TGTGCCAGCTTCCCAAGGCGCCGACTAGCGGGAGAGAGCTACAATGAGCAGTTCTTC.

This sequence joins TRBV6-4 and TRBJ2-1, with 7 nucleotides matching TRBD1. Germline CDR1 and CDR2: MRHNA and SNTAGT. J was trimmed by 8 bases and V by 3 bases; bases with no gene match: 10. The CDR3 runs 15 residues. The CDR3 region is CASSDSKGARDEQFF. The CDR3 DNA is TGTGCCAGCAGTGATTCTAAGGGGGCTAGGGATGAGCAGTTCTTC.

This chain joins TRBV5-1 and TRBJ1-5; 10 bases are shared with TRBD1. Losses at the gene ends were 0 bases for V and 1 base for J; bases not matched to a gene: 4. Germline V gene lookup returns CDR1 SGHRS and CDR2 YFSETQ. The CDR3 covers 17 residues. The CDR3 sequence is CASSLGTGGKSNQPQHF. The CDR3 DNA follows: TGCGCCAGCAGCTTGGGGACAGGGGGGAAGAGCAATCAGCCCCAGCATTTT.